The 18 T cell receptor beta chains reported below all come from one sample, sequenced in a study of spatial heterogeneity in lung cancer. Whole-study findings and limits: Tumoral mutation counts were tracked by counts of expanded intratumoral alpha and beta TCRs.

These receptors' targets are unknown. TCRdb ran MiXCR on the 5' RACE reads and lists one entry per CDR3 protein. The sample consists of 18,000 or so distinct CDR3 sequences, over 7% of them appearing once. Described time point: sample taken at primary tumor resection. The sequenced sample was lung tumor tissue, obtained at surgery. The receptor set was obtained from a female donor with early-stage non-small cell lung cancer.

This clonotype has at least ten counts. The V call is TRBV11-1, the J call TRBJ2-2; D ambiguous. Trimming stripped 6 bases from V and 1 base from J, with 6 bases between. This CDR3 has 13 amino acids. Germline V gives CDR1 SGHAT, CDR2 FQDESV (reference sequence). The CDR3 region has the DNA TGTGCCAGCAGTCCTTGGAACACCGGGGAGCTGTTTTTT. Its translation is CASSPWNTGELFF.

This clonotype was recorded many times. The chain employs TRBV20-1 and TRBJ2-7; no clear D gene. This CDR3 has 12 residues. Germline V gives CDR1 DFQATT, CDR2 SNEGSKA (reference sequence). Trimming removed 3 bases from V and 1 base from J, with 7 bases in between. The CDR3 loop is CSARQVSYEQYF. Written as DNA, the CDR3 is TGCAGTGCTAGGCAAGTTTCCTACGAGCAGTACTTC.

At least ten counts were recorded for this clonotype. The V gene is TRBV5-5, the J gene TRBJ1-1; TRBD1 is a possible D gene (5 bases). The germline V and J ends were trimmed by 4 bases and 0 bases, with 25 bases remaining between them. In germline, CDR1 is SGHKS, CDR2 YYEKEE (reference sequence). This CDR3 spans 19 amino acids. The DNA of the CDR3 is TGTGCCAGCAGCCGTGGGGGGAGAACGGCTTCCCTAATGAACACTGAAGCTTTCTTT. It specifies CASSRGGRTASLMNTEAFF.

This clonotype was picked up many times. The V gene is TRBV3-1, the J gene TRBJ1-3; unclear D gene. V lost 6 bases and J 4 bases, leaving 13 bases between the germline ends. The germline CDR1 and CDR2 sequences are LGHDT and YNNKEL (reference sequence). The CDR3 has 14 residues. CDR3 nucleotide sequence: TGTGCCAGCAGTCAGTACAGAACGGGAAACACCATATATTTT. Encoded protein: CASSQYRTGNTIYF.

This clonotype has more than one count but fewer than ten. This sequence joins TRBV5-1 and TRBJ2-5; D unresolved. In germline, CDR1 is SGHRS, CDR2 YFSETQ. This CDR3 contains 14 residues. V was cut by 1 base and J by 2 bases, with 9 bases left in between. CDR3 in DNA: TGCGCCAGCAGCTTGCTAGGGCGGCAAGAGACCCAGTACTTC. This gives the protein CASSLLGRQETQYF.

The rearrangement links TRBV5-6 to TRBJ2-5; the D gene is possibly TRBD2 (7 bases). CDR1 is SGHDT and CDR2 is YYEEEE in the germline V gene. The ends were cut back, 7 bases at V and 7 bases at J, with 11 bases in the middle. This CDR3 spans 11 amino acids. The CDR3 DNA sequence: TGTGCCAGCCTAGGGGGGGCGACCCAGTACTTC. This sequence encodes CASLGGATQYF.

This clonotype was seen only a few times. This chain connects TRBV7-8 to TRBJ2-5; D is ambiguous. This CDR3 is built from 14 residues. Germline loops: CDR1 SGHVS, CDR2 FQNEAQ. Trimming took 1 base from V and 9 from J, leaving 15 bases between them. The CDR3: CASSLVIPGPPQYF. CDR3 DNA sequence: TGTGCCAGCAGCTTAGTTATTCCGGGCCCCCCCCAGTACTTC.

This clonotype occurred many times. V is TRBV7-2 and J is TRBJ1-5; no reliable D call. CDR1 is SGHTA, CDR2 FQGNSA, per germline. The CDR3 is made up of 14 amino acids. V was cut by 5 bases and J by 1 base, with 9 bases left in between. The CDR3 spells CASSPGGSNQPQHF. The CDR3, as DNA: TGTGCCAGCAGCCCCGGCGGAAGCAATCAGCCCCAGCATTTT.

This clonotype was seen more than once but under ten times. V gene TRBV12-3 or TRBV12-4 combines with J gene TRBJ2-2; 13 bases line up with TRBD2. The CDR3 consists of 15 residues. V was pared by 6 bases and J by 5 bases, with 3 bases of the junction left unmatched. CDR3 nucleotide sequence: TGTGCCAGCAGCCCGGGACTAGCGGGGACCGGGGAGCTGTTTTTT. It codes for CASSPGLAGTGELFF.

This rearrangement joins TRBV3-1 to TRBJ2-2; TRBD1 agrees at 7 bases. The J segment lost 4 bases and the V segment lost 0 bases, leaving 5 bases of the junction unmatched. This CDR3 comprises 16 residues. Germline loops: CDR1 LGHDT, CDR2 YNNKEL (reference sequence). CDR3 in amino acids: CASSQDGTAATGELFF. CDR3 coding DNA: TGTGCCAGCAGCCAAGACGGGACAGCAGCCACCGGGGAGCTGTTTTTT.

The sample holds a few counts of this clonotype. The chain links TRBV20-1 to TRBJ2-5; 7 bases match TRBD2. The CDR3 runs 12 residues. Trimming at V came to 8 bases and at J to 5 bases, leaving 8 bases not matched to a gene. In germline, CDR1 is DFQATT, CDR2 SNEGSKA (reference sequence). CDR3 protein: CSPAGEDETQYF. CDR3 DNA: TGCAGTCCCGCGGGGGAGGATGAGACCCAGTACTTC.

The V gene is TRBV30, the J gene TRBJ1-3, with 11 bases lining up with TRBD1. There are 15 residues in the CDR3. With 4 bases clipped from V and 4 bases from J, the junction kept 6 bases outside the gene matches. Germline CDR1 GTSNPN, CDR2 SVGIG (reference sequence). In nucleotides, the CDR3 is TGTGCCTGGAATCCCGGGACAGGGGGAGGAAACACCATATATTTT. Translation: CAWNPGTGGGNTIYF. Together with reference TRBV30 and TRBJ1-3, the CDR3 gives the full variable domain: SQTIHQWPATLVQPVGSPLSLECTVEGTSNPNLYWYRQAAGRGLQLLFYSVGIGQISSEVPQNLSASRPQDRQFILSSKKLLLSDSGFYLCAWNPGTGGGNTIYFGEGSWLTVV.

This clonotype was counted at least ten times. The CDR3 region is CASSLGPGSYNEQFF. The CDR3 DNA reads as TGTGCCAGCAGCTTAGGGCCAGGCTCCTACAATGAGCAGTTCTTC. The chain combines TRBV7-2 with TRBJ2-1, with D unclear. V dropped 1 base and J dropped 0 bases, with 7 bases sitting between them. The V gene's germline CDR1 is SGHTA and CDR2 FQGNSA. CDR3 length: 15 residues.

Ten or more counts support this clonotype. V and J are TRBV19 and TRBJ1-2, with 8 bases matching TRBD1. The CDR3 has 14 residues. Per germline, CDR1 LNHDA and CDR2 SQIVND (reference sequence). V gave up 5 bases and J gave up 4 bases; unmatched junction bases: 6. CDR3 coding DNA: TGTGCCAGTAGTCCGGGACAGGTTGGCTATGGCTACACCTTC. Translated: CASSPGQVGYGYTF.

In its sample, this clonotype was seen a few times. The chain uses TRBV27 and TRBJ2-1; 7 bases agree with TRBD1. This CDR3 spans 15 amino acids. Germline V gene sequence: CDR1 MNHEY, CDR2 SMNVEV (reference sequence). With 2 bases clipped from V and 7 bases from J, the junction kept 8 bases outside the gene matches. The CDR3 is CASSLEAGGMNEQFF. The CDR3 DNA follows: TGTGCCAGCAGTTTAGAGGCAGGGGGTATGAATGAGCAGTTCTTC.

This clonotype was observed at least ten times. This chain's CDR3 is CAWMSAGFTDTQYF. The CDR3 DNA sequence: TGTGCCTGGATGTCAGCGGGGTTCACAGATACGCAGTATTTT. The chain employs TRBV30 and TRBJ2-3; 7 bases align to TRBD2. The junction had 6 bases not matched to a gene; V was cut back by 4 bases and J by 2 bases. The length of the CDR3 is 14 residues. Germline V gene sequence: CDR1 GTSNPN, CDR2 SVGIG (reference sequence).

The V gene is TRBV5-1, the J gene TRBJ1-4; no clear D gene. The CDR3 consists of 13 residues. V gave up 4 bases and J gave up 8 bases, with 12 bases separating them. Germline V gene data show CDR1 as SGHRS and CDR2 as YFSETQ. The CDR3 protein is CASSITRREKLFF. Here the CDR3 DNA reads TGCGCCAGCAGCATTACTCGGAGGGAAAAACTGTTTTTT.

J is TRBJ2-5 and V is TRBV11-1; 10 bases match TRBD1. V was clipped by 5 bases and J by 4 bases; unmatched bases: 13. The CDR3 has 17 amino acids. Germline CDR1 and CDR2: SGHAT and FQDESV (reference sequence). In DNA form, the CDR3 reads TGTGCCAGCAGCCAGCATACCGGGACAGGGGCTGGAGAGACCCAGTACTTC. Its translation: CASSQHTGTGAGETQYF. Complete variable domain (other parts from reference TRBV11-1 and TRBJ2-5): EAEVAQSPRYKITEKSQAVAFWCDPISGHATLYWYRQILGQGPELLVQFQDESVVDDSQLPKDRFSAERLKGVDSTLKIQPAELGDSAMYLCASSQHTGTGAGETQYFGPGTRLLVL.